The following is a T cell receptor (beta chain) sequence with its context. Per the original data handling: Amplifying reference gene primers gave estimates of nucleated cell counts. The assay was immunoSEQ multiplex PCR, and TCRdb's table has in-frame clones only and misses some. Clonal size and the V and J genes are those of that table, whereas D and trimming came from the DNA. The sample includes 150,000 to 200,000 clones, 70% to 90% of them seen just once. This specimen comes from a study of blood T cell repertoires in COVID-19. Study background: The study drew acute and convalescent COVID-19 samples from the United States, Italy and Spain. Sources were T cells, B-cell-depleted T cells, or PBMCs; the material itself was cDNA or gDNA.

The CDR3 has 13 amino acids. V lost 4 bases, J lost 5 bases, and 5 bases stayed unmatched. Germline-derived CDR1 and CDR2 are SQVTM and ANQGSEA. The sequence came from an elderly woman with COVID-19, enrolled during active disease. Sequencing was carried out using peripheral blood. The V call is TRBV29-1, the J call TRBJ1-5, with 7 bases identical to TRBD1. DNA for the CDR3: TGCAGCGTTGGTGGAACAGGGGATCAGCCCCAGCATTTT. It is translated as CSVGGTGDQPQHF. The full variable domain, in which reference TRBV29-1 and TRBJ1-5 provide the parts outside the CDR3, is SAVISQKPSRDICQRGTSLTIQCQVDSQVTMMFWYRQQPGQSLTLIATANQGSEATYESGFVIDKFPISRPNLTFSTLTVSNMSPEDSSIYLCSVGGTGDQPQHFGDGTRLSIL.